This TCR beta chain was retrieved from a study of early T cells in non-severe SARS-CoV-2 infection (dated by TCRdb to about 2021). In the study overall: Because TCR sequencing was done on bulk RNA from unsorted whole blood, the alpha and beta chains could not be paired.

Receptor amplification or capture employed 5' RACE. The listed sequencing device is NextSeq 500. Unique molecular identifiers were attached to individual cDNA molecules in the TCR library protocol so that sequencing error and PCR bias could be corrected. Both TCR alpha and beta chains were sequenced, and tight co-correlation was observed between alpha and beta sequence abundances in each sample. On the authors' methods: Decombinator V4 was used to annotate TCR sequences for V gene, J gene and CDR3. Expanded TCRs were defined as changing significantly between any two time points under a Poisson model with p below 0.0001. TCR abundances were normalised to the total number of TCRs sequenced in each sample and reported as counts per million. TRAV1-2 paired with TRAJ12, TRAJ20 or TRAJ33 defined MAIT TCRs, while TRAV10 paired with TRAJ18 defined iNKT TCRs. VDJdb, accessed 1 November 2021, was searched for CMV, EBV and SARS-CoV-2 annotated TCRs, with TCRs annotated for multiple antigens excluded. TCRdb took the public reads, trimmed them with fastp at Q25, ran MiXCR for clone calling and kept in-frame beta chains. Rows with one shared CDR3 protein collapse into an entry with the most common genes and DNA. These V and J calls rely on TCRdb rather than the paper's analysis. The sample profile shows 50,000 or so distinct CDR3 sequences; roughly 5.3% of them were found once. The ten largest clones add up to under 6% of the sample.

CDR1 is given as SGDLS and CDR2 as YYNGEE, both from the germline V gene. The germline V end is reduced by 2 bases and the J end by 2 bases; junction bases left unmatched: 4. There are 15 amino acids in the CDR3, from cysteine to phenylalanine inclusive. The DNA shown is the 45-base CDR3, in frame from base 1. Results the study describes overall, beyond this receptor: Matching against VDJdb was skewed toward anti-spike CD8 responses, likely underestimated virus-specific expansions, and missed private and CD4 specificities.

This clonotype was picked up a small number of times. There is no known antigen for this receptor. Base-call qualities are not available, and no considerably larger clone is one nucleotide away. The study was a case-control design nested within a healthcare worker cohort in London, UK, with weekly nasopharyngeal swab PCR tests and blood sampling. Healthcare workers were enrolled in the week of the UK lockdown, from 23 to 31 March 2020, and were followed every week for up to roughly 15 weeks. The sequence is built from TRBV9 and TRBJ1-2, and TRBD1 aligns with 9 junction nucleotides. This TCR came from an adult who was a healthcare worker with PCR-confirmed SARS-CoV-2 infection or an uninfected control (not recorded which). Specimen: whole blood. The encoded CDR3 is CASSVRDRDNYGYTF. In nucleotide form, the sequence is TGTGCCAGCAGCGTCCGGGACAGGGACAACTATGGCTACACCTTC.